The clone carrying this T cell receptor (beta chain) was recorded only once. What it binds is not known. These data come from a study of cytomegalovirus exposure and HLA in healthy donors. The PCR employed 60 Vbeta primers together with 13 Jbeta primers. Measured with immunoSEQ multiplex PCR; TCRdb has only the in-frame clones, and not every one. The table records approximately 210,000 clones, around 86% of them present only once. The study's findings and limits: Among TCR beta chains of equal frequency, HLA-associated ones were more clonally expanded in a later analysis. It was in a later analysis that TCR association rates were seen to vary by HLA locus, highest for DRB1 and lowest for HLA-C.

This sequence was found in a woman aged 18-30 years in good health and CMV-seronegative. The sample consisted of PBMCs.

This chain's CDR3 is CASSLRQGSFSEAFF. CDR3 sequence (DNA): TGCGCCAGCAGCCTTAGACAGGGCTCGTTTTCTGAAGCTTTCTTT. V gene TRBV4-1 combines with J gene TRBJ1-1; 7 nucleotides match TRBD1. Germline CDR1 reads MGHRA; CDR2 reads YSYEKL. V shed 4 bases, J shed 6 bases, and the junction held 11 bases outside the gene matches. This CDR3 spans 15 amino acids.